This TCR beta chain was sequenced for a study of shared clonotypes between healthy human individuals. General study findings and limits: Sampling used blood alone; tissue repertoires probably differ.

For this clone: The antigen remains unidentified.

CDR1 LNHDA and CDR2 SQIVND come from the germline V gene (reference sequence). Trimming removed 5 bases from V and 3 bases from J; junction bases left unmatched: 8. The CDR3 totals 16 residues. A CD45RA-negative memory subset and a CD45RA+ naive subset were separated from the CD4+ cells. Deep-level settings were used for running the assay. Genomic DNA of every subset was divided equally among multiple immunoSEQ plates. Profiling relied on immunoSEQ multiplex PCR, and the TCRdb table lists in-frame clones only, not all of them. The top ten clones hold around 0.14% of a sample with roughly 2.5 million clones, approximately 94% of them seen once.

The TCR was taken from a man in his late teens or twenties in good health. Sequenced input: naive CD4+ T cells sorted from blood. As to subset: CD45RA+ positively selected. The rearrangement joins TRBV19 to TRBJ1-5; 9 bases fit TRBD1. The CDR3: CASSPTWTGDNQPQHF. As DNA, the CDR3 is TGTGCCAGTAGTCCGACCTGGACAGGGGACAATCAGCCCCAGCATTTT. Complete variable domain (other parts from reference TRBV19 and TRBJ1-5): DGGITQSPKYLFRKEGQNVTLSCEQNLNHDAMYWYRQDPGQGLRLIYYSQIVNDFQKGDIAEGYSVSREKKESFPLTVTSAQKNPTAFYLCASSPTWTGDNQPQHFGDGTRLSIL.